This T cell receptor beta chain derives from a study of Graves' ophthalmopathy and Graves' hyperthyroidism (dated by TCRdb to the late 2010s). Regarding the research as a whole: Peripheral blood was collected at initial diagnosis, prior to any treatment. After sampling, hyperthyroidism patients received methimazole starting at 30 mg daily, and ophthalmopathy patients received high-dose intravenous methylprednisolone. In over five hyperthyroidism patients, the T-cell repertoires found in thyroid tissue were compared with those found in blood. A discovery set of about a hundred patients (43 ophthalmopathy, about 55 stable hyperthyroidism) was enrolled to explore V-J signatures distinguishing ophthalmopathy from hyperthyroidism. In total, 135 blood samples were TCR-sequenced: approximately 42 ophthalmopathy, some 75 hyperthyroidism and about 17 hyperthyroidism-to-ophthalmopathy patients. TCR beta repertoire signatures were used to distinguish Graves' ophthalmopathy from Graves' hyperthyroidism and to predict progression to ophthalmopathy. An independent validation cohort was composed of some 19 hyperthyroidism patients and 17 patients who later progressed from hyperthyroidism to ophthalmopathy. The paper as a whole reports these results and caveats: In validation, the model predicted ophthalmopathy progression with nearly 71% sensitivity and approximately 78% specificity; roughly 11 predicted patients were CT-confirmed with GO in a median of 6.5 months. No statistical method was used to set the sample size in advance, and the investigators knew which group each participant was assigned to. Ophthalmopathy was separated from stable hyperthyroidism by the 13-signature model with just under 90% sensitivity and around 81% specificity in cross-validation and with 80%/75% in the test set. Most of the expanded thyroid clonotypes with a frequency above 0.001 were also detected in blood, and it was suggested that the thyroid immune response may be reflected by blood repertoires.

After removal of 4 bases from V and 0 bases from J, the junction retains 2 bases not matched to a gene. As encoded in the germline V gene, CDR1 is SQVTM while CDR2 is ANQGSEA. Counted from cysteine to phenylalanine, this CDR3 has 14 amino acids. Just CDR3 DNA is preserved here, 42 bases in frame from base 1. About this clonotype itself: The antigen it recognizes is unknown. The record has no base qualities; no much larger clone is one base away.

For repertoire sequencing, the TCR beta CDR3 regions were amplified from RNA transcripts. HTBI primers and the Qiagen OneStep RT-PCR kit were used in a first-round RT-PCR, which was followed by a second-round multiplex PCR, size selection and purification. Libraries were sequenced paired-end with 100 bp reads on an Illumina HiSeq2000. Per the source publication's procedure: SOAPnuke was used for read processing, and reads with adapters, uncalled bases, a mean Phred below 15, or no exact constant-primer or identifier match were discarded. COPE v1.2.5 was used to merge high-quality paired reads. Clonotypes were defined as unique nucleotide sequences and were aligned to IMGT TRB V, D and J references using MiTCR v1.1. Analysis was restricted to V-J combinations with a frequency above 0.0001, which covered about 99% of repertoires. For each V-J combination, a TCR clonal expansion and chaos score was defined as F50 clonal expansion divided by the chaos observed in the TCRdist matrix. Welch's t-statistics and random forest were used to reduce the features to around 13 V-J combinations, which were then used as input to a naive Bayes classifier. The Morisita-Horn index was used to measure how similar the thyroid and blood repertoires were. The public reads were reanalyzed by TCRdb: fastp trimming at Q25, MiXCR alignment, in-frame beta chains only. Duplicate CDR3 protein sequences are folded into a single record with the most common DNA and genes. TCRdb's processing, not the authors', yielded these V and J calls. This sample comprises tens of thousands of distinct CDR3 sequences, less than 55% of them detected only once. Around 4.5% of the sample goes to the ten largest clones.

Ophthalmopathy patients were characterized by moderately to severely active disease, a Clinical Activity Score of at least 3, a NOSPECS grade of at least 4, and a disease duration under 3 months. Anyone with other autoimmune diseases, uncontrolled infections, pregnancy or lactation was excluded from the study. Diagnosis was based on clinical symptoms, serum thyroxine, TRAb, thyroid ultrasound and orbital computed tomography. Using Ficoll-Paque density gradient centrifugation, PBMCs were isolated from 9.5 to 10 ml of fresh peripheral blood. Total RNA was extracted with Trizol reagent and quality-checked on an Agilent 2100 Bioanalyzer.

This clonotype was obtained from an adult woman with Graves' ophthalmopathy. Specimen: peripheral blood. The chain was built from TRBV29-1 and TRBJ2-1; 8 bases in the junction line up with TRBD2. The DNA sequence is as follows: TGCAGCGTTGGGAGCGGGAGCTCCTACAATGAGCAGTTCTTC. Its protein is CSVGSGSSYNEQFF.